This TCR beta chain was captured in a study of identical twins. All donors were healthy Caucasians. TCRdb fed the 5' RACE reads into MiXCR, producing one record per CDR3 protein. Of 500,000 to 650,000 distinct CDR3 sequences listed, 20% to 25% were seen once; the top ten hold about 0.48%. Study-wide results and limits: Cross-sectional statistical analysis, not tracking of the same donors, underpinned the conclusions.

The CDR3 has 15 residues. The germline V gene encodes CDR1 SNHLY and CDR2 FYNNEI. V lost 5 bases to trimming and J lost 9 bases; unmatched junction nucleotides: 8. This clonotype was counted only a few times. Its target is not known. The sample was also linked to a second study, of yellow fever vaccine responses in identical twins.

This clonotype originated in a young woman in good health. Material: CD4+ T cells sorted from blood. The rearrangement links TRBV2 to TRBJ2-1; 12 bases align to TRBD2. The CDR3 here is CASSILTSGRLEQFF. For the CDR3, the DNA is TGTGCCAGCAGTATCCTCACTAGCGGGAGGCTTGAGCAGTTCTTC.